The 19 T cell receptor beta chains in this list originate from one sample, sequenced in a study of CD8 T cells in ankylosing spondylitis. Study results and limitations: Ankylosing spondylitis blood appeared to carry a characteristic TCR beta motif of roughly eight highly homologous variants.

The antigens these receptors bind are not known. TCRdb called the 5' RACE reads again in MiXCR, with one record for every CDR3 protein. This sample has around 770,000 distinct CDR3 sequences, with about 20% found just once. Sequencing was performed on blood, either unsorted or a sorted T cell fraction (not recorded which). These TCRs come from a male donor with ankylosing spondylitis.

This clonotype appeared a few times. The CDR3 protein is CASSTGQVTDTQYF. The CDR3 nucleotides read TGTGCCAGCAGCACGGGACAGGTAACAGATACGCAGTATTTT. The V gene is TRBV7-9, the J gene TRBJ2-3, with TRBD1 matching over 8 bases. Per the germline V gene, CDR1 is SEHNR and CDR2 is FQNEAQ (reference sequence). The CDR3 totals 14 residues. V shed 5 bases and J 3 bases; nucleotides not matched to a gene: 4. Full variable domain (rest looked up from reference TRBV7-9 and TRBJ2-3): DTGVSQNPRHKITKRGQNVTFRCDPISEHNRLYWYRQTLGQGPEFLTYFQNEAQLEKSRLLSDRFSAERPKGSFSTLEIQRTEQGDSAMYLCASSTGQVTDTQYFGPGTRLTVL.

This chain links TRBV5-1 with TRBJ2-7, with D possibly being TRBD1 (6 bases). V was cut by 0 bases and J by 2 bases, with 9 bases left in between. Germline CDR1 reads SGHRS; CDR2 reads YFSETQ. The CDR3 extends over 14 amino acids. The CDR3 DNA is TGCGCCAGCAGCTTGGAGGGGGACCCCTACGAGCAGTACTTC. Amino acids: CASSLEGDPYEQYF.

CDR3 DNA: TGTGCCAGCAGCTCCCCCGATAAAACCTTTAACTATGGCTACACCTTC. Protein sequence: CASSSPDKTFNYGYTF. J is TRBJ1-2 and V is TRBV7-9; D gene ambiguous. Between the trimmed V and J ends, which lost 4 bases and 1 base, there was a span of 16 bases. The length of the CDR3 is 16 residues. Germline V gene lookup returns CDR1 SEHNR and CDR2 FQNEAQ (reference sequence).

This clonotype came up many times. This chain uses TRBV20-1 with TRBJ2-1, with 14 positions matching TRBD2. Trimming took 1 base from V and 7 from J; bases not matched to a gene: 15. The CDR3 runs to 19 residues. Germline CDR1 reads DFQATT; CDR2 reads SNEGSKA (reference sequence). The CDR3 protein is CSARAKTSGRANLWNEQFF. In DNA, the CDR3 is TGCAGTGCTAGAGCTAAGACTAGCGGGAGGGCTAATTTGTGGAATGAGCAGTTCTTC.

The J gene is TRBJ1-4, the V gene TRBV20-1; D possibly corresponds to TRBD1 (6 bases). V lost 1 base and J 7 bases, leaving 19 bases between the germline ends. This CDR3 is built from 16 residues. From germline, CDR1 is DFQATT and CDR2 SNEGSKA (reference sequence). CDR3 amino acids: CSARAKRTATTEKLFF. The CDR3 DNA sequence: TGCAGTGCTAGAGCCAAGAGGACAGCCACGACTGAAAAACTGTTTTTT.

V usage is TRBV2 and J usage is TRBJ2-2; weak D call: TRBD1 (5 bases). Per germline, CDR1 SNHLY and CDR2 FYNNEI. V lost 4 bases and J lost 0, with 9 bases in between. The CDR3 totals 15 residues. The CDR3 bases are TGTGCCAGCAGTGTGGGCAGGGCGAACACCGGGGAGCTGTTTTTT. Its translation is CASSVGRANTGELFF.

This clonotype was counted a few times. The rearrangement joins TRBV11-2 to TRBJ2-2; TRBD2 agrees at 14 bases. V shed 3 bases, J shed 5 bases, and the junction held 5 bases outside the gene matches. The CDR3 contains 17 residues. Germline CDR1 reads SGHAT; CDR2 reads FQNNGV. The CDR3 coding sequence is TGTGCCAGCAGCTTCCCGGGACTAGCGGGAGCGACCGGGGAGCTGTTTTTT. It is translated as CASSFPGLAGATGELFF.

The gene calls are TRBV12-3 or TRBV12-4 and TRBJ2-7, with 10 bases fitting TRBD2. The ends lost 5 bases at V and 6 bases at J; junction bases unmatched: 19. This CDR3 comprises 18 residues. CDR3 sequence reads: CASSAKPHLAGEVGEQYF. The CDR3 DNA reads as TGTGCCAGCAGTGCCAAACCTCACCTAGCGGGAGAGGTAGGCGAGCAGTACTTC.

The CDR3 DNA reads TGTGCCAGCAGGGAAAACAGGGGGCGCGCGGACGAGCAGTACTTC. Translated: CASRENRGRADEQYF. The genes are TRBV6-1 and TRBJ2-7, with 9 nucleotides matching TRBD1. The V and J ends lost 6 bases and 5 bases, in that order; junction bases with no gene match: 11. The germline V gene encodes CDR1 MNHNS and CDR2 SASEGT. The CDR3 is 15 residues long.

V usage is TRBV9 and J usage is TRBJ1-2; D gene ambiguous. The CDR3 contains 16 residues. Trimming pared 4 bases from V and 0 bases from J, leaving 16 bases between. CDR1 SGDLS and CDR2 YYNGEE come from the germline V gene. CDR3 DNA: TGTGCCAGCAGCCCCCGGCAGGACCAGCCTAACTATGGCTACACCTTC. Its protein is CASSPRQDQPNYGYTF. Looking up the rest from reference TRBV9 and TRBJ1-2 gives the full variable domain: DSGVTQTPKHLITATGQRVTLRCSPRSGDLSVYWYQQSLDQGLQFLIQYYNGEERAKGNILERFSAQQFPDLHSELNLSSLELGDSALYFCASSPRQDQPNYGYTFGSGTRLTVV.

Comment on this clonotype: Mismatch with germline at one junction end may stem from a read error. V usage is TRBV19 and J usage is TRBJ1-2, with TRBD1 matching 7 bases. The CDR3 loop spans 12 amino acids. The germline CDR1 and CDR2 sequences are LNHDA and SQIVND (reference sequence). CDR3 coding DNA: TGTGCCAGTAGTTTCTCTGGACAGGTGGGAGACTTC. Translation gives CASSFSGQVGDF.

This clonotype came up many times. The J gene is TRBJ1-1, the V gene TRBV20-1; D not certain. CDR3 length: 12 residues. V dropped 6 bases and J dropped 3 bases, with 11 bases sitting between them. The germline CDR1 and CDR2 sequences are DFQATT and SNEGSKA (reference sequence). Here the CDR3 DNA reads TGCAGTGCGCCCTATGGGGACACTGAAGCTTTCTTT. Translation: CSAPYGDTEAFF.

In its sample, this clonotype was seen a few times. The chain joins TRBV10-3 to TRBJ2-1; a weak D match, TRBD2 (5 bases). V lost 2 bases and J 7 bases, leaving 12 bases between the germline ends. Per the germline V gene, CDR1 is ENHRY and CDR2 is SYGVKD. The CDR3 totals 14 residues. The CDR3 DNA reads TGTGCCATCAGTGAGCTAGCCCAAGGGAATGAGCAGTTCTTC. This encodes CAISELAQGNEQFF.

The CDR3 is CSLGGVNTEAFF. CDR3 bases: TGCAGTCTTGGGGGTGTGAACACTGAAGCTTTCTTT. V usage is TRBV20-1 and J usage is TRBJ1-1; maybe TRBD1 (5 bases). V lost 8 bases and J 0 bases, leaving 10 bases between the germline ends. The CDR3 loop spans 12 amino acids. Germline values: CDR1 DFQATT, CDR2 SNEGSKA (reference sequence).

The genes are TRBV3-1 and TRBJ1-1; possibly TRBD1 for D (5 bases). The V gene's germline CDR1 is LGHDT and CDR2 YNNKEL (reference sequence). The CDR3 runs 16 residues. The ends were cut back, 2 bases at V and 1 base at J, with 14 bases in the middle. The CDR3 sequence is CASSQSLLGGNTEAFF. The CDR3 bases are TGTGCCAGCAGCCAAAGTTTGCTCGGGGGGAACACTGAAGCTTTCTTT. The whole variable domain, remainder taken from reference TRBV3-1 and TRBJ1-1, is DTAVSQTPKYLVTQMGNDKSIKCEQNLGHDTMYWYKQDSKKFLKIMFSYNNKELIINETVPNRFSPKSPDKAHLNLHINSLELGDSAVYFCASSQSLLGGNTEAFFGQGTRLTVV.

The chain links TRBV5-1 to TRBJ1-1; a weak D match, TRBD1 (5 bases). Germline assignment: CDR1 SGHRS and CDR2 YFSETQ. The V and J ends lost 3 bases and 1 base respectively, with 13 bases between them. The CDR3 sequence is 15 residues long. DNA for the CDR3: TGCGCCAGCAGCTCCGGGACGGACTCGAACACTGAAGCTTTCTTT. Translated: CASSSGTDSNTEAFF.

The chain has TRBV14 and TRBJ1-3; a possible D gene is TRBD1 (5 bases). The CDR3 runs 15 residues. Germline V gene lookup returns CDR1 SGHDN and CDR2 FVKESK. The V and J ends lost 2 bases and 0 bases respectively, with 8 bases between them. This CDR3 is CASSQRGNSGNTIYF. Written as DNA, the CDR3 is TGTGCCAGCAGCCAAAGGGGAAACTCTGGAAACACCATATATTTT.

This sequence joins TRBV2 and TRBJ2-7; D gene ambiguous. This CDR3 spans 14 amino acids. Germline loops: CDR1 SNHLY, CDR2 FYNNEI. With 1 base removed from V and 7 bases from J, the gap between germline ends came to 14 bases. The CDR3 DNA reads TGTGCCAGCAGTGAAGAGCAACAGCCCTGGGAGCAGTACTTC. Translated: CASSEEQQPWEQYF.

In its sample, this clonotype was seen many times. The genes are TRBV5-6 and TRBJ1-2; D call uncertain. The V end lost 2 bases, the J end lost 7 bases, and 15 bases lay between the germline ends. This CDR3 comprises 14 residues. From germline, CDR1 is SGHDT and CDR2 YYEEEE. The CDR3 here is CASSFGGPFSGYTF. DNA of the CDR3: TGTGCCAGCAGCTTTGGAGGGCCGTTCTCTGGCTACACCTTC.